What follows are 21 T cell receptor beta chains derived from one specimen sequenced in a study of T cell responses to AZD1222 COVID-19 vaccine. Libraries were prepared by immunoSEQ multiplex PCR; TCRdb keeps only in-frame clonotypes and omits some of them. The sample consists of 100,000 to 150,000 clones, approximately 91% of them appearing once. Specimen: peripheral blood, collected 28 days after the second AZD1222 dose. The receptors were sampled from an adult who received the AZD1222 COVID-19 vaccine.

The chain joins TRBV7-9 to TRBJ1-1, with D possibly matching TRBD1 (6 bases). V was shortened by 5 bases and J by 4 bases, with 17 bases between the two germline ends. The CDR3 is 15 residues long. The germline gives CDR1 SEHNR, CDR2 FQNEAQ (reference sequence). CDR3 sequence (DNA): TGTGCCAGCAGCCTCCGCGACAGGCGGGTCACTGAAGCTTTCTTT. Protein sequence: CASSLRDRRVTEAFF.

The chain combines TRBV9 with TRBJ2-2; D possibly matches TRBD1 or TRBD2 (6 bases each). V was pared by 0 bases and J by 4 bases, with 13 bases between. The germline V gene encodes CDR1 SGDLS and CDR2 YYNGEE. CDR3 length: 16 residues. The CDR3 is CASSVGGGLLTGELFF. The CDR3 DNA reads TGTGCCAGCAGCGTAGGAGGGGGGTTGCTCACCGGGGAGCTGTTTTTT.

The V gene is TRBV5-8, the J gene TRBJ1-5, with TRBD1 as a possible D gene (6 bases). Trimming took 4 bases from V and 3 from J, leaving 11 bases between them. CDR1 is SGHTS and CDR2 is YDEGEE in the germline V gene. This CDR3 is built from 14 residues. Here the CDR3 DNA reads TGTGCCAGCAGCAGGGGGAGGAACAATCAGCCCCAGCATTTT. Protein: CASSRGRNNQPQHF. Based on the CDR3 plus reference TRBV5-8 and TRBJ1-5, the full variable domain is EAGVTQSPTHLIKTRGQQATLRCSPISGHTSVYWYQQALGLGLQFLLWYDEGEERNRGNFPPRFSGRQFPNYSSELNVNALELEDSALYLCASSRGRNNQPQHFGDGTRLSIL.

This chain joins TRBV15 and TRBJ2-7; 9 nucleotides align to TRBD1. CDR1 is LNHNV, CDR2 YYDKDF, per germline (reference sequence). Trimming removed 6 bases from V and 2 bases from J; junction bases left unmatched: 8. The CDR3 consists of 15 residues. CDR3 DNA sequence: TGTGCCACCAGGTGGTCGGGACAGGGCGCCTACGAGCAGTACTTC. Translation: CATRWSGQGAYEQYF.

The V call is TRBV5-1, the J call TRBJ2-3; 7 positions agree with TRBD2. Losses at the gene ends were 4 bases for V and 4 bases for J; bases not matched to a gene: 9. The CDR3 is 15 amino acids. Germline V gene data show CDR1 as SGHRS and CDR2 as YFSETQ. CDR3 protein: CASSVGGSGPDTQYF. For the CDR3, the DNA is TGCGCCAGCAGCGTCGGCGGGAGCGGACCAGATACGCAGTATTTT.

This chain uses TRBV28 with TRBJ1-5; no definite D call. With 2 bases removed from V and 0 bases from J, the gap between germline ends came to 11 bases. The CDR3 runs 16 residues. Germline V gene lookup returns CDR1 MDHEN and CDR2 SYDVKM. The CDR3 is CASSLKSYYSNQPQHF. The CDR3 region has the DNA TGTGCCAGCAGTTTAAAGAGTTATTATAGCAATCAGCCCCAGCATTTT.

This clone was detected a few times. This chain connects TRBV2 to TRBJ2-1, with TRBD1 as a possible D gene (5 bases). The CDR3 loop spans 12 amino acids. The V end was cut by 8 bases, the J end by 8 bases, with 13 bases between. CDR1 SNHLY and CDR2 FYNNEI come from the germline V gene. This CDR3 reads CASGPGKYEQFF. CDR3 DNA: TGTGCCAGCGGTCCAGGGAAGTATGAGCAGTTCTTC.

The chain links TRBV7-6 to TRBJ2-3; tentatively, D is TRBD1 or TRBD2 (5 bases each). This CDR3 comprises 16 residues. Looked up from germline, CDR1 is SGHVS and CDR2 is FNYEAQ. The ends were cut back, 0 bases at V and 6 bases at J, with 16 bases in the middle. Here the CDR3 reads CASSLAGTLGPDTQYF. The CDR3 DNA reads TGTGCCAGCAGCTTAGCTGGGACCTTGGGCCCGGATACGCAGTATTTT.

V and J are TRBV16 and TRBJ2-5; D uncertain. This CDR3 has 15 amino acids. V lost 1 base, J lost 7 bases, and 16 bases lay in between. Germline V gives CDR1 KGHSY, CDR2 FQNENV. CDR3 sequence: CASSQFPSDLGTQYF. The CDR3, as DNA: TGTGCCAGCAGCCAATTTCCCAGCGACCTTGGGACCCAGTACTTC.

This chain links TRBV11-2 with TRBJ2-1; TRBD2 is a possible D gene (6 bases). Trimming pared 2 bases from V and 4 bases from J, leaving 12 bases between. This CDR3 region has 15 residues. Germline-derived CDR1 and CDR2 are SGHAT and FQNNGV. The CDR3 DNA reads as TGTGCCAGCAGCTTACTAGCGCATCCATACAATGAGCAGTTCTTC. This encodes CASSLLAHPYNEQFF.

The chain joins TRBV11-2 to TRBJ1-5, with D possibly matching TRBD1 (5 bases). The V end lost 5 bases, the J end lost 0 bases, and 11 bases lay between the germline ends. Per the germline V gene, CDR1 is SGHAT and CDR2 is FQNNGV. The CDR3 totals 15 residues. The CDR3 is CASSRTGLSNQPQHF. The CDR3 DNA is TGTGCCAGCAGCCGAACAGGACTTAGCAATCAGCCCCAGCATTTT. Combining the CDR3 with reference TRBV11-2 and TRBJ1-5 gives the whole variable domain EAGVAQSPRYKIIEKRQSVAFWCNPISGHATLYWYQQILGQGPKLLIQFQNNGVVDDSQLPKDRFSAERLKGVDSTLKIQPAKLEDSAVYLCASSRTGLSNQPQHFGDGTRLSIL.

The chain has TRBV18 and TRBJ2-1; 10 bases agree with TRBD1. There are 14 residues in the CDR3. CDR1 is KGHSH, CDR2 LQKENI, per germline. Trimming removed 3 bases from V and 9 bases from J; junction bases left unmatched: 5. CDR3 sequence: CASSPGQGLAEQFF. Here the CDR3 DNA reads TGTGCCAGCTCACCGGGACAGGGGTTGGCTGAGCAGTTCTTC.

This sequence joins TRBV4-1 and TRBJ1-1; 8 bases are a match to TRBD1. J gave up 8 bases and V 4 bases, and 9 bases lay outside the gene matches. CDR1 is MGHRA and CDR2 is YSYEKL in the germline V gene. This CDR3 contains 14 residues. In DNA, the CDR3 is TGCGCCAGCAGCCCAATCGGGACAGGAAAGGAAGCTTTCTTT. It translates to CASSPIGTGKEAFF.

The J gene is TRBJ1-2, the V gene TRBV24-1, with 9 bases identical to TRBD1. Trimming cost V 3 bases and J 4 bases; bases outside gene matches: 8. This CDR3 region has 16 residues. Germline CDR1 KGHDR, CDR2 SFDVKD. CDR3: CATSDNGQGKGYGYTF. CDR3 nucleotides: TGTGCCACCAGTGATAACGGACAGGGGAAAGGCTATGGCTACACCTTC.

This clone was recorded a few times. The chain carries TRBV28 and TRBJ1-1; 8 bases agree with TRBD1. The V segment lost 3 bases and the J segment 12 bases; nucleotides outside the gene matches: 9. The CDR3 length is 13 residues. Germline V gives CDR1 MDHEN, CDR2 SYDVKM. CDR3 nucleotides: TGTGCCAGCAGTTTCCGCGGACAGGGATCAACTTTCTTT. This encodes CASSFRGQGSTFF.

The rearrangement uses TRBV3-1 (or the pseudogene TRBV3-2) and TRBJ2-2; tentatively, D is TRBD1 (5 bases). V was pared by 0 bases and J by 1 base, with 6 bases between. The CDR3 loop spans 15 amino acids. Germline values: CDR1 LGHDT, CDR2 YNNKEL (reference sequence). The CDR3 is CASSQEGLNTGELFF. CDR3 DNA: TGTGCCAGCAGCCAAGAGGGGCTGAACACCGGGGAGCTGTTTTTT.

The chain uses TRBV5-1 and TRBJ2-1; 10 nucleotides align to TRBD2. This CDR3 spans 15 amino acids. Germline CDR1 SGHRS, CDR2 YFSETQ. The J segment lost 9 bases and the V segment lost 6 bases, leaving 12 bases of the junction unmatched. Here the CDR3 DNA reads TGCGCCAGCACCCATGGTCTAGCGGGAGTGGGTGAGCAGTTCTTC. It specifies CASTHGLAGVGEQFF.

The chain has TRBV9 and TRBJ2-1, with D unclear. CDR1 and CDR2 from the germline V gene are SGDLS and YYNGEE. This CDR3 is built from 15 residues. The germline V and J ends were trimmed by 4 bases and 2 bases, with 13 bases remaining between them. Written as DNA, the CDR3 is TGTGCCAGCAGCCCCCTGAGAGGACCCTACAATGAGCAGTTCTTC. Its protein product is CASSPLRGPYNEQFF.

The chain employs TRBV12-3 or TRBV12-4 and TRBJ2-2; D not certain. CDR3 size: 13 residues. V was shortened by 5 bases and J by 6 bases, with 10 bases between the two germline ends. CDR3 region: CASSPGGAGELFF. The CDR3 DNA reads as TGTGCCAGCAGTCCAGGCGGAGCCGGGGAGCTGTTTTTT.

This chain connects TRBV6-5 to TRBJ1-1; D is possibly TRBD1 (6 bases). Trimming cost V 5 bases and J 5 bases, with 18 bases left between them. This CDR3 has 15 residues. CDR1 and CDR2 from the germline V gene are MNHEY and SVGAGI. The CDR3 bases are TGTGCCAGCAGTCCAAACCCTCTACAGGGTACTGAAGCTTTCTTT. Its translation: CASSPNPLQGTEAFF.

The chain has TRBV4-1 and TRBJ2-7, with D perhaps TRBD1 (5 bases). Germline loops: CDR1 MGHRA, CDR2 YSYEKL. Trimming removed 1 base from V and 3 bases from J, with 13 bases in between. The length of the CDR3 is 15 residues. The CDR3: CASSQGLQGSYEQYF. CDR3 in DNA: TGCGCCAGCAGCCAAGGTCTCCAGGGAAGCTACGAGCAGTACTTC.